This entry lists 29 T cell receptor beta chains sequenced from one sample in a study of cytomegalovirus exposure and HLA in healthy donors. The PCR had 60 Vbeta and 13 Jbeta primers. Sequencing was performed with immunoSEQ multiplex PCR; in TCRdb, only in-frame clones are kept and a portion is missing. The sample consists of 200,000 to 300,000 clones, 70% to 90% of them appearing once. Sequenced sample: PBMCs. The receptors shown here come from a woman aged 40 to 55 in good health and CMV-seropositive.

V usage is TRBV4-1 and J usage is TRBJ1-5; no reliable D call. The V and J ends lost 0 bases and 0 bases respectively, with 12 bases between them. The CDR3 is made up of 17 amino acids. Germline CDR1 is MGHRA and CDR2 is YSYEKL. The DNA of the CDR3 is TGCGCCAGCAGCCAAGATCCCGGGATCCTTAGCAATCAGCCCCAGCATTTT. Encoded protein: CASSQDPGILSNQPQHF.

V usage is TRBV2 and J usage is TRBJ1-4; maybe TRBD1 (6 bases). CDR1 is SNHLY and CDR2 is FYNNEI in the germline V gene. V lost 8 bases, J lost 0 bases, and 10 bases lay in between. This CDR3 is 14 amino acids long. Written as DNA, the CDR3 is TGTGCCAGCCAACGGACAGCAACTAATGAAAAACTGTTTTTT. This gives the protein CASQRTATNEKLFF.

CDR3 amino acids: CASSFGTIDTDTQYF. For the CDR3, the DNA is TGTGCCAGCAGCTTCGGGACTATCGACACAGATACGCAGTATTTT. The rearrangement joins TRBV5-6 to TRBJ2-3; 7 bases line up with TRBD2. The length of the CDR3 is 15 residues. CDR1 SGHDT and CDR2 YYEEEE come from the germline V gene. The J segment lost 2 bases and the V segment lost 2 bases, leaving 5 bases of the junction unmatched.

The chain recombines TRBV9 with TRBJ2-1; 8 nucleotides agree with TRBD2. CDR3 length equals 15 residues. With 3 bases clipped from V and 3 bases from J, the junction kept 5 bases outside the gene matches. CDR1 SGDLS and CDR2 YYNGEE come from the germline V gene. The CDR3 loop is CASSDTSGNYNEQFF. CDR3 nucleotides: TGTGCCAGCAGCGACACTAGCGGAAACTACAATGAGCAGTTCTTC. Variable domain in full (rest from reference TRBV9 and TRBJ2-1): DSGVTQTPKHLITATGQRVTLRCSPRSGDLSVYWYQQSLDQGLQFLIQYYNGEERAKGNILERFSAQQFPDLHSELNLSSLELGDSALYFCASSDTSGNYNEQFFGPGTRLTVL.

The V and J genes are TRBV5-1 and TRBJ2-7, with 10 nucleotides matching TRBD2. The V segment lost 4 bases and the J segment 5 bases; nucleotides outside the gene matches: 9. In germline, CDR1 is SGHRS, CDR2 YFSETQ. This CDR3 comprises 15 residues. DNA of the CDR3: TGCGCCAGCAGCACTTCCCCTAGCGGGAGTGACGAGCAGTACTTC. Encoded protein: CASSTSPSGSDEQYF.

J is TRBJ2-1 and V is TRBV6-1, with 9 nucleotides matching TRBD2. CDR1 and CDR2 (germline): MNHNS, SASEGT. The CDR3 spans 16 residues. J gave up 4 bases and V 1 base, and 5 bases lay outside the gene matches. In DNA form, the CDR3 reads TGTGCCAGCAGTGAAGATAGCGGGAGTAGGTACAATGAGCAGTTCTTC. Its protein product is CASSEDSGSRYNEQFF.

The chain joins TRBV30 to TRBJ1-1; no reliable D call. Between the trimmed V and J ends, which lost 3 bases and 0 bases, there was a span of 8 bases. The CDR3 has 13 residues. CDR1 and CDR2 from the germline V gene are GTSNPN and SVGIG (reference sequence). The CDR3 bases are TGTGCCTGGAGGGTACATTTGAACACTGAAGCTTTCTTT. Protein product: CAWRVHLNTEAFF.

This chain links TRBV2 with TRBJ1-5, with D maybe TRBD1 (6 bases). Trimming took 9 bases from V and 3 from J, leaving 9 bases between them. The CDR3 length is 12 residues. The germline V gene encodes CDR1 SNHLY and CDR2 FYNNEI. Here the CDR3 reads CASRTDNQPQHF. CDR3 nucleotide sequence: TGTGCCAGTAGGACAGACAATCAGCCCCAGCATTTT.

The CDR3 nucleotides are TGCAGCGTTCGTGGGACTAGCGGGAGTAATGAGCAGTTCTTC. Amino acid sequence: CSVRGTSGSNEQFF. The chain carries TRBV29-1 and TRBJ2-1, with 14 bases identical to TRBD2. This CDR3 spans 14 amino acids. V shed 5 bases and J 7 bases; nucleotides not matched to a gene: 4. Looked up from germline, CDR1 is SQVTM and CDR2 is ANQGSEA.

This clone was observed a handful of times. This chain uses TRBV13 with TRBJ2-3; TRBD2 is a possible D gene (5 bases). V lost 5 bases to trimming and J lost 8 bases, with 14 bases between them. Germline assignment: CDR1 PRHDT and CDR2 FYEKMQ (reference sequence). The CDR3 is 13 residues long. CDR3 in DNA: TGTGCCAGCAGCATCCGAGAGCGGTCTACGCAGTATTTT. Its translation is CASSIRERSTQYF.

The chain links TRBV11-2 to TRBJ2-7, with D perhaps TRBD2 (6 bases). The CDR3 totals 14 residues. The germline CDR1 and CDR2 sequences are SGHAT and FQNNGV. Trimming pared 1 base from V and 4 bases from J, leaving 11 bases between. Written as DNA, the CDR3 is TGTGCCAGCAGCTTAGTTGTGGGGGGTTACGAGCAGTACTTC. It is translated as CASSLVVGGYEQYF.

The rearrangement links TRBV7-2 to TRBJ1-1; TRBD1 is a possible D gene (5 bases). CDR3 length: 11 residues. V lost 6 bases and J lost 13, with 15 bases in between. Germline CDR1 is SGHTA and CDR2 is FQGNSA. CDR3 sequence reads: CASRSAGLGFF. The CDR3 region has the DNA TGTGCCAGCAGATCCGCAGGGTTGGGTTTCTTT.

The CDR3 region is CASSLLENYEQYF. The CDR3 bases are TGTGCCAGCAGTTTATTGGAGAACTACGAGCAGTACTTC. The V call is TRBV6-6, the J call TRBJ2-7; D remains unclear. The CDR3 is made up of 13 amino acids. Trimming removed 4 bases from V and 3 bases from J, with 10 bases in between. Germline-derived CDR1 and CDR2 are MNHNY and SVGAGI (reference sequence).

V and J are TRBV20-1 and TRBJ1-1; D call uncertain. This CDR3 comprises 11 residues. Trimming shortened V by 4 bases and J by 11 bases, and 14 bases separated the two germline ends. Germline V lookup: CDR1 DFQATT, CDR2 SNEGSKA (reference sequence). As DNA, the CDR3 is TGCAGTGCTACCCGGGAGTTTGGGGCTTTCTTT. Its protein is CSATREFGAFF.

This chain uses TRBV2 with TRBJ2-4; TRBD1 is a possible D gene (6 bases). The CDR3 covers 18 residues. V lost 11 bases, J lost 0 bases, and 26 bases lay in between. Germline V lookup: CDR1 SNHLY, CDR2 FYNNEI. The CDR3 is CASQPRTVSSVAKNIQYF. The CDR3 region has the DNA TGTGCCTCCCAGCCCCGGACAGTTTCATCCGTAGCCAAAAACATTCAGTACTTC. The complete variable domain, with remaining parts taken from reference TRBV2 and TRBJ2-4, reads EPEVTQTPSHQVTQMGQEVILRCVPISNHLYFYWYRQILGQKVEFLVSFYNNEISEKSEIFDDQFSVERPDGSNFTLKIRSTKLEDSAMYFCASQPRTVSSVAKNIQYFGAGTRLSVL.

The rearrangement links TRBV5-8 to TRBJ1-3; TRBD1 matches 9 bases. With V trimmed by 5 bases and J by 7 bases, 7 bases remained unmatched. CDR3 length: 14 residues. Per germline, CDR1 SGHTS and CDR2 YDEGEE. The DNA for the CDR3 is TGTGCCAGCAGAGGCGGGACAGGGAAGAACACCATATATTTT. This gives the protein CASRGGTGKNTIYF. Filled out from reference TRBV5-8 and TRBJ1-3, the complete variable domain reads EAGVTQSPTHLIKTRGQQATLRCSPISGHTSVYWYQQALGLGLQFLLWYDEGEERNRGNFPPRFSGRQFPNYSSELNVNALELEDSALYLCASRGGTGKNTIYFGEGSWLTVV.

This clone came up once. V gene TRBV30 combines with J gene TRBJ2-7; 9 positions match TRBD1. The CDR3 extends over 13 amino acids. V was pared by 3 bases and J by 4 bases, with 4 bases of the junction left unmatched. The germline V gene encodes CDR1 GTSNPN and CDR2 SVGIG (reference sequence). Written as DNA, the CDR3 is TGTGCCTGGAGGGGACAGGGTTTTTACGAGCAGTACTTC. This gives the protein CAWRGQGFYEQYF.

The CDR3 DNA is TGTGCCAGCAGATATATTCAGTTTGGAGGGCCAGGATTTAATGAGCAGTTCTTC. Translated: CASRYIQFGGPGFNEQFF. V is TRBV7-9 and J is TRBJ2-1, with D perhaps matching TRBD2 (6 bases). Germline V lookup: CDR1 SEHNR, CDR2 FQNEAQ (reference sequence). The CDR3 consists of 18 residues. Between the trimmed V and J ends, which lost 6 bases and 7 bases, there was a span of 28 bases.

This clone showed up just once. The chain recombines TRBV9 with TRBJ2-3; D possibly corresponds to TRBD2 (5 bases). The CDR3 extends over 15 amino acids. Trimming removed 1 base from V and 1 base from J, with 10 bases in between. Germline V gives CDR1 SGDLS, CDR2 YYNGEE. CDR3 region: CASSVNGMGTDTQYF. Here the CDR3 DNA reads TGTGCCAGCAGCGTAAACGGGATGGGCACAGATACGCAGTATTTT.

J is TRBJ1-6 and V is TRBV28, with 9 bases lining up with TRBD1. J gave up 8 bases and V 5 bases, and 10 bases lay outside the gene matches. Germline V gene data show CDR1 as MDHEN and CDR2 as SYDVKM. This CDR3 is 16 amino acids long. This chain's CDR3 is CASSPPTGTGHSPLHF. The CDR3 bases are TGTGCCAGCAGTCCTCCAACCGGGACAGGGCATTCACCCCTCCACTTT.

V and J are TRBV2 and TRBJ2-2, with TRBD2 matching over 10 bases. The CDR3 is made up of 15 amino acids. V dropped 6 bases and J dropped 3; count of bases not matched to a gene: 4. In germline, CDR1 is SNHLY, CDR2 FYNNEI. CDR3 coding DNA: TGTGCCAGCAGGCGACTAGCGGGCTACACCGGGGAGCTGTTTTTT. Encoded protein: CASRRLAGYTGELFF.

This chain connects TRBV7-9 to TRBJ2-1; the match to TRBD2 covers 8 bases. The trim removed 5 bases at V and 6 bases at J, leaving 12 bases unmatched. The CDR3 length is 16 residues. Germline loops: CDR1 SEHNR, CDR2 FQNEAQ (reference sequence). The CDR3 coding sequence is TGTGCCAGCAGCAAGCTAGCGGGTACTGGCTCCAATGAGCAGTTCTTC. It translates to CASSKLAGTGSNEQFF.

For the CDR3, the DNA is TGTGCCAGCAGCTTGAGGGCGGAAGGACCCAACACCGGGGAGCTGTTTTTT. It codes for CASSLRAEGPNTGELFF. The chain uses TRBV7-2 and TRBJ2-2; perhaps TRBD2 as D (5 bases). Per the germline V gene, CDR1 is SGHTA and CDR2 is FQGNSA. V gave up 3 bases and J gave up 2 bases, with 16 bases separating them. There are 17 residues in the CDR3.

This clone was seen just once. The chain employs TRBV6-1 and TRBJ1-2, with 8 bases matching TRBD1. Trimming took 0 bases from V and 8 from J; bases not matched to a gene: 5. The germline CDR1 and CDR2 sequences are MNHNS and SASEGT. The CDR3 spans 14 residues. This CDR3 reads CASSEARGLGGYTF. The DNA of the CDR3 is TGTGCCAGCAGTGAAGCCAGGGGGCTCGGGGGCTACACCTTC.

This clone was seen a handful of times. At one of its ends the junction is not consistent with the germline gene, which may arise from a read error. The chain links TRBV4-2 to TRBJ1-1, with 10 nucleotides matching TRBD1. Germline lookup yields CDR1 LGHNA and CDR2 YNFKEQ. This CDR3 has 13 residues. In nucleotides, the CDR3 is TGTGCCAGCAGCCAAGATGCAGACAGGGGGCCTCTCTTT. As protein: CASSQDADRGPLF.

This clone was picked up one time. The chain links TRBV4-3 to TRBJ1-5; no clear D gene. The germline V gene has CDR1 LGHNA and CDR2 YSLEER. V lost 1 base and J lost 5, with 12 bases in between. The CDR3 has 15 amino acids. The CDR3 reads CASSQGYGSDQPQHF. CDR3 in DNA: TGCGCCAGCAGCCAAGGTTACGGGTCGGATCAGCCCCAGCATTTT.

The rearrangement joins TRBV6-5 to TRBJ1-5; no reliable D call. V was trimmed by 0 bases and J by 7 bases, leaving 7 bases between them. The CDR3 covers 13 residues. Looked up from germline, CDR1 is MNHEY and CDR2 is SVGAGI. The CDR3 region is CASSYSAGQPQHF. Here the CDR3 DNA reads TGTGCCAGCAGTTACTCGGCGGGGCAGCCCCAGCATTTT.

The genes are TRBV4-2 and TRBJ1-2, with 8 positions matching TRBD1. Germline V CDR1 and CDR2: LGHNA, YNFKEQ. The CDR3 is 16 residues long. Germline trimming cut 4 bases from V and 1 base from J; bases unmatched to any gene: 8. DNA of the CDR3: TGTGCCAGCAGCCGGACCGGGACAGGTAGTAACTATGGCTACACCTTC. Translating gives CASSRTGTGSNYGYTF.

The chain employs TRBV9 and TRBJ1-2, with D possibly matching TRBD1 (6 bases). This CDR3 has 15 residues. Germline CDR1 SGDLS, CDR2 YYNGEE. The V and J ends lost 4 bases and 4 bases respectively, with 17 bases between them. CDR3 amino acids: CASSPTGAFFYGYTF. The CDR3 DNA reads as TGTGCCAGCAGCCCGACAGGAGCCTTCTTCTATGGCTACACCTTC.